The TCR beta chain described here comes from a study of T cells in Graves' hyperthyroidism and ophthalmopathy. Fresh peripheral blood, more than 9 ml, yielded the PBMCs. TCR beta CDR3 sequences were amplified from RNA transcripts. During a first-round RT-PCR of the TCR CDR3, the HTBI primer set was used. One entry per CDR3 protein results from TCRdb running MiXCR on the multiplex PCR reads. This table holds around 350,000 distinct CDR3 sequences, about 15% found once. V shed 3 bases and J shed 2 bases, with 14 bases lying between them. This CDR3 contains 15 residues. The germline CDR1 and CDR2 sequences are SGHAT and FQNNGV. This clonotype showed up many times.

V is TRBV11-2 and J is TRBJ2-7; D not resolved. Specimen: blood. This clonotype originated in a woman between 25 and 40 years old with Graves' ophthalmopathy. CDR3 nucleotide sequence: TGTGCCAGCAGCTTTCTCCCGGACCGGACCTACGAGCAGTACTTC. Residues: CASSFLPDRTYEQYF.